Shown below are 30 T cell receptor beta chains from a single sample sequenced in a study of tumor and adjacent non-tumor tissue in lung cancer. This sample's RNA came from whole unsorted tissue. This non-tumor lung sample came from over 3 cm beyond the tumor edge. A modified ARM-PCR protocol with three rounds of nested PCR amplified TCRbeta. From the multiplex PCR reads, TCRdb called clonotypes with MiXCR, one entry per CDR3 protein. Among about 100,000 distinct CDR3 sequences listed, less than 75% were seen once. Input material: distant non-tumor lung tissue. These receptors came from a young man with non-small cell lung cancer.

Worth noting for this clonotype: Its ends do not fully match the called genes, so a read error is possible. The chain carries TRBV11-1 and TRBJ1-6, with D uncertain. The CDR3 runs to 15 residues. Germline V gene data show CDR1 as SGHAT and CDR2 as FQDESV (reference sequence). The CDR3 reads CASSPWAGTNSRLHF. In DNA form, the CDR3 reads TGTGCCAGCAGCCCTTGGGCGGGAACCAATTCACGCCTCCACTTC. Looking up the rest from reference TRBV11-1 and TRBJ1-6 gives the full variable domain: EAEVAQSPRYKITEKSQAVAFWCDPISGHATLYWYRQILGQGPELLVQFQDESVVDDSQLPKDRFSAERLKGVDSTLKIQPAELGDSAMYLCASSPWAGTNSRLHFGNGTRLTVT.

The chain is built from TRBV20-1 and TRBJ2-5, with D possibly being TRBD2 (5 bases). Germline V lookup: CDR1 DFQATT, CDR2 SNEGSKA (reference sequence). The V and J ends lost 4 bases and 5 bases respectively, with 14 bases between them. The CDR3 consists of 13 residues. CDR3 amino acids: CSATTRMVETQYF. DNA for the CDR3: TGCAGTGCTACTACTAGGATGGTGGAGACCCAGTACTTC.

V is TRBV4-2 and J is TRBJ2-7; D is perhaps TRBD1 or TRBD2 (5 bases each). Germline assignment: CDR1 LGHNA and CDR2 YNFKEQ. The CDR3 has 16 amino acids. Trimming shortened V by 7 bases and J by 1 base, and 20 bases separated the two germline ends. In nucleotides, the CDR3 is TGTGCCAGCAACCGAGGGGTAGCAGGGCAATCCTACGAGCAGTACTTC. Its translation is CASNRGVAGQSYEQYF.

Concerning this clonotype itself: A junction boundary mismatches the germline segment, possibly from a read error. The genes are TRBV5-8 and TRBJ2-7, with D possibly called TRBD1 or TRBD2 (5 bases each). The CDR3 runs 14 residues. Germline V gene lookup returns CDR1 SGHTS and CDR2 YDEGEE. The CDR3 nucleotides read TGTGCCAGCAGTTTGGGGGAAGGTCTGATTGAGCAGTACTTC. Translated: CASSLGEGLIEQYF.

The V and J genes are TRBV7-9 and TRBJ2-1; D possibly corresponds to TRBD2 (5 bases). CDR1 and CDR2 from the germline V gene are SEHNR and FQNEAQ (reference sequence). The CDR3 contains 13 residues. Deletions cut 7 bases from V and 8 bases from J, with 15 bases between. The DNA of the CDR3 is TGTGCCAGCATCCGGACTCTAGGCGATGAGCAGTTCTTC. Protein sequence: CASIRTLGDEQFF.

Of note for this clonotype: Given a much more abundant clone one base away, this may be a read error. The V and J genes are TRBV20-1 and TRBJ2-1; 9 positions match TRBD2. The CDR3 is made up of 14 amino acids. Germline V gene lookup returns CDR1 DFQATT and CDR2 SNEGSKA (reference sequence). CDR3 residues: CSAIGLATYNERFF. The CDR3 coding sequence is TGCAGTGCCATTGGACTAGCGACTTACAATGAGCGGTTCTTC.

Comment on this clonotype: A junction end diverges from the germline sequence, so it may reflect a read error. The chain uses TRBV20-1 and TRBJ2-1; 8 bases agree with TRBD2. This CDR3 region has 15 residues. Germline V gene lookup returns CDR1 DFQATT and CDR2 SNEGSKA (reference sequence). For the CDR3, the DNA is TGCAATGCTAGGCCTAGCGGGCTCTCCTACAATGAGCAGTTCTTC. It translates to CNARPSGLSYNEQFF.

As to this clonotype: One junction end disagrees with the germline gene, perhaps due to a read error. The rearrangement uses TRBV20-1 and TRBJ2-7; D gene unclear. CDR1 and CDR2 from the germline V gene are DFQATT and SNEGSKA (reference sequence). This CDR3 comprises 13 residues. CDR3 region: CSAEEGNSYDQYF. The CDR3 bases are TGCAGTGCCGAGGAAGGGAATTCTTACGACCAGTACTTC.

Points on this clonotype: One end of the junction is discordant with germline, which a read error may explain. This chain connects TRBV11-3 to TRBJ1-1; D ambiguous. This CDR3 has 14 amino acids. Germline-derived CDR1 and CDR2 are SGHNT and YENEEA. The CDR3 DNA is TGCGCCAGCAGCATAGTGGGTTTCGACACTGAAGCTTTCTTT. This codes for CASSIVGFDTEAFF.

In the case of this clonotype: Because it lacks the conserved phenylalanine or tryptophan at the end, this CDR3 is likely a read error. The chain couples TRBV29-1 to TRBJ2-2, with 7 bases that match TRBD1. CDR1 SQVTM and CDR2 ANQGSEA come from the germline V gene. This CDR3 spans 13 amino acids. V lost 4 bases to trimming and J lost 7 bases; unmatched junction nucleotides: 6. The CDR3 region has the DNA TGCAGCGTTGGCCAGGGGGTGGGCGGGGAGCTGTTTTAT. It codes for CSVGQGVGGELFY.

This clonotype has at least ten counts. This chain joins TRBV12-3 or TRBV12-4 and TRBJ2-5, with D tentatively TRBD1 or TRBD2 (5 bases each). Trimming removed 6 bases at V and 4 bases at J, with 9 bases between. CDR3 length: 12 residues. The CDR3 coding sequence is TGTGCCAGCAGCCGGGACCCAGAGACCCAGTACTTC. Translating it yields CASSRDPETQYF.

With regard to this clonotype: Because the CDR3 is missing its conserved closing phenylalanine or tryptophan, this is likely a read error. Because the CDR3's place on the DNA is in doubt, the DNA is left out and the CDR3 is given as listed by TCRdb. The rearrangement links TRBV11-2 to TRBJ2-1; TRBD2 is the table's D call, not checked against the DNA. Germline loops: CDR1 SGHAT, CDR2 FQNNGV. The CDR3 length equals 15 residues, ends included. CDR3 loop: CASSLTLAGIDEQFL.

Many counts were recorded for this clonotype. CDR3 nucleotide sequence: TGCAGCGTTGAAACCCTCGGGACTAGCGAAACCGGGGAGCTGTTTTTT. It yields the protein CSVETLGTSETGELFF. J is TRBJ2-2 and V is TRBV29-1; 10 bases align to TRBD2. In germline, CDR1 is SQVTM, CDR2 ANQGSEA. V lost 2 bases and J lost 5; bases outside the gene matches: 8. The CDR3 has 16 amino acids.

Details on this clonotype: The germline gene is not matched at one end of the junction; a read error may be the cause. V and J are TRBV11-2 and TRBJ1-2, with TRBD1 as a possible D gene (6 bases). This CDR3 is 13 amino acids long. Germline V lookup: CDR1 SGHAT, CDR2 FQNNGV. The CDR3 nucleotides are TGTGCCAGCAGCCGAGCAGGGGCCTATGACTACACCTTC. Protein sequence: CASSRAGAYDYTF.

This clonotype is a singleton in its sample. An end of the junction does not agree with germline; a read error may underlie this. The chain carries TRBV5-4 and TRBJ1-4, with D possibly being TRBD1 (6 bases). CDR3 length: 15 residues. Germline CDR1 and CDR2: SGHNT and YYREEE (reference sequence). The CDR3 here is CASNLAGAEGEKLFF. The DNA for the CDR3 is TGTGCCAGCAACTTGGCAGGGGCTGAAGGTGAAAAACTGTTTTTT.

Worth noting for this clonotype: At one boundary the junction diverges from the germline segment, which might be a read error. The chain recombines TRBV11-3 with TRBJ2-7; the D gene is possibly TRBD2 (5 bases). The CDR3 is 15 amino acids. Germline CDR1 and CDR2: SGHNT and YENEEA. CDR3 amino acids: CAGSPVGGSSYEQYF. The DNA of the CDR3 is TGTGCCGGCAGCCCGGTCGGAGGAAGCTCCTACGAGCAGTACTTC.

Concerning this clonotype itself: Relative to the germline gene, one junction end is altered; a read error may explain this. This rearrangement joins TRBV6-2 or TRBV6-3 to TRBJ1-1; the D is unclear. The CDR3 contains 13 residues. From germline, CDR1 is MNHEY and CDR2 SVGEGT. CDR3 loop: CASSQTRNTEAFF. The CDR3 bases are TGTGCCAGCAGCCAGACAAGGAACACTGAAGCCTTCTTT.

A note on this clonotype: The CDR3 does not end in the conserved phenylalanine or tryptophan, so this is likely a read error. The chain uses TRBV11-1 and TRBJ1-1; no reliable D call. V lost 1 base and J lost 1, with 1 base in between. Germline V gene data show CDR1 as SGHAT and CDR2 as FQDESV (reference sequence). The CDR3 runs 12 residues. CDR3 sequence (DNA): TGTGCCAGCAGCTTAGAGAACACTGAAGCTTTCTCT. Amino acid sequence: CASSLENTEAFS.

Points on this clonotype: Relative to the germline gene, one junction end is altered; a read error may explain this. V gene TRBV5-4 combines with J gene TRBJ2-6; TRBD2 agrees at 7 bases. From germline, CDR1 is SGHNT and CDR2 YYREEE (reference sequence). The CDR3 consists of 19 residues. CDR3 DNA: TGTGCCAGCAACTTGGTGATCCTAGCGGAGTTCACTGGGGCCAACGTCCTTACTTTC. As protein: CASNLVILAEFTGANVLTF.

With respect to this clonotype: A much larger clonotype is one base distant, so this may be a read error. This chain joins TRBV12-3 or TRBV12-4 and TRBJ1-1; no clear D. This CDR3 comprises 12 residues. V lost 5 bases, J lost 9 bases, and 13 bases lay in between. The DNA for the CDR3 is TGTGCCAGCAGTCTTCGATTCACCAAAGCTTTCTTT. This gives the protein CASSLRFTKAFF.

This clonotype was observed at least ten times. The chain couples TRBV6-5 to TRBJ2-5; 8 bases are shared with TRBD2. CDR1 is MNHEY and CDR2 is SVGAGI in the germline V gene. J lost 0 bases, V lost 8 bases, and 5 bases had no gene match. The CDR3 loop spans 14 amino acids. CDR3 amino acids: CASDPSGYQETQYF. CDR3 sequence (DNA): TGTGCCAGCGATCCTAGCGGGTACCAAGAGACCCAGTACTTC.

For this clonotype: A clone one base away is much larger, so this may be a read error. This rearrangement joins TRBV24-1 to TRBJ2-1; TRBD2 matches 7 bases. Germline CDR1 KGHDR, CDR2 SFDVKD. J gave up 9 bases and V 3 bases, and 10 bases lay outside the gene matches. This CDR3 spans 15 amino acids. Here the CDR3 DNA reads TGTGCCACCAGTGATCCCGGGACTATCGGGAGTGAGCAGTTCTTC. This codes for CATSDPGTIGSEQFF.

This clonotype has a handful of counts. This clone may be a read error of a much larger clone one base away. Since the CDR3 does not end with the conserved phenylalanine or tryptophan, this likely comes from a read error. V usage is TRBV10-2 and J usage is TRBJ2-7; perhaps D is TRBD1 or TRBD2 (5 bases each). Trimming removed 5 bases at V and 3 bases at J, with 11 bases between. From germline, CDR1 is WSHSY and CDR2 SAAADI. This CDR3 has 13 residues. CDR3 DNA sequence: TGCGCCAGCAGTCAGGACACTAGCTACGAGCAGTACCTC. It translates to CASSQDTSYEQYL.

As regards this clonotype: Sequence at one end of the junction differs from germline and may be a read error. The chain is built from TRBV11-2 and TRBJ2-1, with D possibly being TRBD1 (6 bases). The germline V gene encodes CDR1 SGHAT and CDR2 FQNNGV. This CDR3 comprises 18 residues. The CDR3 is CATSLRVGLEGAYNEQFF. CDR3 in DNA: TGTGCCACCAGCTTACGGGTCGGGCTAGAGGGGGCCTACAATGAGCAGTTCTTC.

This clonotype was seen a handful of times. This sequence may be a read error, since a much larger clone differs from it by one base. This chain connects TRBV6-1 to TRBJ2-7; tentative D call: TRBD1 (7 bases). The germline V gene encodes CDR1 MNHNS and CDR2 SASEGT. The CDR3 extends over 16 amino acids. Trimming removed 6 bases from V and 0 bases from J, with 18 bases in between. The CDR3 DNA follows: TGTGCCAGCAGAGGGGACTCAGGGGGAAACTCCTACGAGCAGTACTTC. Protein sequence: CASRGDSGGNSYEQYF.

About this clonotype: Compared with germline, one end of the junction differs, possibly owing to a read error. The chain couples TRBV11-2 to TRBJ1-2; D possibly corresponds to TRBD1 (6 bases). The CDR3 is 13 amino acids. CDR1 and CDR2 from the germline V gene are SGHAT and FQNNGV. CDR3 residues: CANSKGHNHGYTF. CDR3 DNA: TGTGCCAACAGCAAGGGACATAACCATGGCTACACCTTC. The whole variable domain, filled in from reference TRBV11-2 and TRBJ1-2, reads EAGVAQSPRYKIIEKRQSVAFWCNPISGHATLYWYQQILGQGPKLLIQFQNNGVVDDSQLPKDRFSAERLKGVDSTLKIQPAKLEDSAVYLCANSKGHNHGYTFGSGTRLTVV.

For this clonotype: A much more abundant neighbour one base away suggests this may be a read error. The chain employs TRBV13 and TRBJ2-7; TRBD1 aligns across 7 bases. Per germline, CDR1 PRHDT and CDR2 FYEKMQ (reference sequence). This CDR3 comprises 14 residues. Trimming cost V 5 bases and J 3 bases; bases outside gene matches: 7. The CDR3: CASSRGQERYEQYF. CDR3 sequence (DNA): TGTGCCAGCAGCCGCGGACAGGAACGCTACGAGCAGTACTTC. The whole variable domain, remainder taken from reference TRBV13 and TRBJ2-7, is AAGVIQSPRHLIKEKRETATLKCYPIPRHDTVYWYQQGPGQDPQFLISFYEKMQSDKGSIPDRFSAQQFSDYHSELNMSSLELGDSALYFCASSRGQERYEQYFGPGTRLTVT.

Comments on this clonotype: One junction end disagrees with the germline gene, perhaps due to a read error. The chain is built from TRBV6-2 or TRBV6-3 and TRBJ2-3; D remains unclear. Per the germline V gene, CDR1 is MNHEY and CDR2 is SVGEGT. The CDR3 contains 14 residues. The CDR3 region is CASSGLVLGVTQNF. In DNA, the CDR3 is TGTGCCAGCAGTGGGCTAGTGCTAGGCGTTACGCAGAATTTT.

This clonotype has a count of ten or more. The chain is built from TRBV6-6 and TRBJ2-1; 14 nucleotides agree with TRBD2. The V gene end was trimmed by 8 bases and the J gene end by 6 bases; junction bases not matched to a gene: 6. Per the germline V gene, CDR1 is MNHNY and CDR2 is SVGAGI (reference sequence). The CDR3 has 15 residues. CDR3 DNA sequence: TGTGCCAGCCACCCGACTAGCGGGGGGGCCAATGAGCAGTTCTTC. Translating it yields CASHPTSGGANEQFF.

About this clonotype: The junction shows a germline mismatch at one end, possibly a read error. The V gene is TRBV6-5, the J gene TRBJ2-7; possible D gene TRBD2, 6 bases. Germline loops: CDR1 MNHEY, CDR2 SVGAGI. CDR3 size: 17 residues. The CDR3 region is CAGSYMVSGCHSYEQYF. Here the CDR3 DNA reads TGTGCCGGCAGTTACATGGTGAGCGGGTGTCATTCCTACGAGCAGTACTTC.